These T cell receptor beta chains were read from a single sample in a study of persistence of HIV-infected CD4 T cells. TCRdb keeps only in-frame clones here, not all; method: immunoSEQ multiplex PCR. Of 50,000 or so clones listed, 75% to 85% were seen once; the top ten hold 3%. These receptors' antigens are unknown. This material consisted of CD4+ T cells sorted from PBMCs after approximately 20-hour stimulation, taken from a patient who received antiretroviral therapy. Receptors originate from an adult man with HIV who was CMV-seropositive. The CDR3 runs from the conserved cysteine through the conserved F or W. A D gene is named only where the DNA matches it firmly. For some rows the clone size is stated as once, few or many, or as a class when expanded; others skip it.

size	J	D	V	CDR3	DNA
-	TRBJ2-7	-	TRBV7-9	CASSLAASGSNEQYF	TGTGCCAGCAGCTTAGCTGCCAGCGGCAGCAACGAGCAGTACTTC
-	TRBJ1-6	TRBD1	TRBV5-5	CASSRPQGGNSPLHF	TGTGCCAGCAGCCGGCCCCAGGGGGGGAATTCACCCCTCCACTTT
-	TRBJ2-3	-	TRBV10-3	CAIKGVDTQYF	TGTGCCATCAAGGGGGTAGATACGCAGTATTTT
-	TRBJ1-5	-	TRBV4-1	CASSQGGSNQPQHF	TGCGCCAGCAGCCAAGGGGGAAGCAATCAGCCCCAGCATTTT
-	TRBJ2-1	TRBD2	TRBV30	CAWSYSGKAYNEQFF	TGTGCCTGGAGCTATAGCGGGAAGGCCTACAATGAGCAGTTCTTC
-	TRBJ1-3	-	TRBV6-5	CASSYSPGNTIYF	TGTGCCAGCAGTTACTCCCCCGGAAACACCATATATTTT
-	TRBJ1-1	-	TRBV18	CASGVGAKSEAFF	TGTGCCAGCGGGGTGGGGGCGAAGTCTGAAGCTTTCTTT
-	TRBJ2-2	TRBD1	TRBV5-6	CASSFRQGNTGELFF	TGTGCCAGCAGCTTTAGACAGGGGAACACCGGGGAGCTGTTTTTT
-	TRBJ2-7	-	TRBV28	CATTGNSYEQYF	TGTGCCACCACAGGGAACTCCTACGAGCAGTACTTC
once	TRBJ2-7	-	TRBV7-2	CASSLGAGAYEQYF	TGTGCCAGCAGCTTAGGCGCAGGCGCCTACGAGCAGTACTTC
-	TRBJ2-7	-	TRBV10-3	CAIGDQPYEQYF	TGTGCCATCGGGGACCAGCCCTACGAGCAGTACTTC
-	TRBJ2-7	-	TRBV30	CAWNPGFQWGEQYF	TGTGCCTGGAATCCCGGGTTCCAATGGGGCGAGCAGTACTTC
-	TRBJ1-4	TRBD1	TRBV29-1	CSVKQGASEKLFF	TGCAGCGTAAAACAGGGGGCGAGTGAAAAACTGTTTTTT
-	TRBJ2-7	TRBD1	TRBV5-1	CASSHSRDRGYEQYF	TGCGCCAGCAGCCATAGTCGGGACAGGGGCTACGAGCAGTACTTC
-	TRBJ2-1	-	TRBV7-9	CASTPLDNEQFF	TGTGCCAGCACCCCACTAGACAATGAGCAGTTCTTC
-	TRBJ1-4	-	TRBV2	CASSKRARKFATNEKLFF	TGTGCCAGCAGCAAGAGGGCCAGAAAATTTGCAACTAATGAAAAACTGTTTTTT
-	TRBJ2-7	-	TRBV30	CAWSSFSSGRNEQYF	TGTGCCTGGAGTTCATTTTCTTCGGGGCGCAACGAGCAGTACTTC
-	TRBJ2-1	TRBD2	TRBV18	CASSALAAYNEQFF	TGTGCCAGCTCAGCTCTAGCGGCCTACAATGAGCAGTTCTTC
few	TRBJ2-1	TRBD2	TRBV15	CATSILAGEGNEQFF	TGTGCCACCAGCATTTTAGCGGGAGAGGGCAATGAGCAGTTCTTC
-	TRBJ1-4	TRBD1	TRBV27	CASSSRQGINEKLFF	TGTGCCAGCAGTTCCCGACAGGGTATTAATGAAAAACTGTTTTTT
-	TRBJ1-3	-	TRBV30	CAWSPRRGIGGNTIYF	TGTGCCTGGAGTCCCCGGAGGGGCATTGGTGGAAACACCATATATTTT
few	TRBJ2-7	-	TRBV28	CASSSPSGITYEQYF	TGTGCCAGCAGTTCCCCGTCGGGGATAACCTACGAGCAGTACTTC
few	TRBJ1-5	-	TRBV5-1	CASSPSGLDSNQPQHF	TGCGCCAGCAGCCCCTCGGGGCTAGATAGCAATCAGCCCCAGCATTTT
-	TRBJ2-1	-	TRBV5-1	CASSLRTDLKYNEQFF	TGCGCCAGCAGCTTAAGGACAGACCTAAAATACAATGAGCAGTTCTTC
few	TRBJ2-3	TRBD2	TRBV9	CASSAAGTSGTLGGTQYF	TGTGCCAGCAGCGCGGCCGGGACTAGCGGGACCTTGGGAGGTACGCAGTATTTT
-	TRBJ1-3	TRBD1	TRBV6-5	CASSGQGAQRNTIYF	TGTGCCAGCAGCGGACAGGGGGCGCAGAGAAACACCATATATTTT
-	TRBJ2-2	-	TRBV5-1	CASSLDPVSGELFF	TGCGCCAGCAGCTTGGACCCAGTTTCAGGGGAGCTGTTTTTT
-	TRBJ1-2	-	TRBV5-4	CASSLLGGRGYTF	TGTGCCAGCAGCTTGTTAGGGGGTCGGGGCTACACCTTC
-	TRBJ2-7	-	TRBV4-2	CASSQVTSEQYF	TGTGCCAGCAGCCAAGTTACATCCGAGCAGTACTTC
few	TRBJ1-5	TRBD1	TRBV2	CASHSTGGNQPQHF	TGTGCCAGCCACAGCACAGGGGGCAATCAGCCCCAGCATTTT
-	TRBJ2-7	TRBD2	TRBV7-2	CASSLRSPGGPLGEQYF	TGTGCCAGCAGCTTAAGATCGCCGGGAGGGCCCCTCGGCGAGCAGTACTTC
-	TRBJ1-4	-	TRBV4-1	CASSPRQSNEKLFF	TGCGCCAGCAGCCCCAGACAGTCTAATGAAAAACTGTTTTTT
-	TRBJ2-2	-	TRBV30	CAWSPDSSGGELFF	TGTGCCTGGAGTCCTGACTCCTCGGGCGGGGAGCTGTTTTTT
-	TRBJ2-2	-	TRBV6-1	CASSEVQGNTGELFF	TGTGCCAGCAGTGAAGTACAGGGGAACACCGGGGAGCTGTTTTTT
once	TRBJ2-1	-	TRBV11-3	CASSSGAVSNEQFF	TGTGCCAGCAGCTCCGGGGCAGTTAGTAATGAGCAGTTCTTC
-	TRBJ1-2	-	TRBV3-1/TRBV3-2	CASSQDAGARGYTF	TGTGCCAGCAGCCAAGACGCGGGGGCGCGGGGCTACACCTTC
-	TRBJ2-3	TRBD2	TRBV10-3	CAISDPGGTDTQYF	TGTGCCATCAGTGATCCGGGGGGAACAGATACGCAGTATTTT
-	TRBJ2-2	-	TRBV3-1/TRBV3-2	CASSPTLPGLRGRELFF	TGTGCCAGCAGCCCTACCTTGCCGGGACTCCGGGGCCGGGAGCTGTTTTTT
once	TRBJ1-2	-	TRBV7-9	CASSLEGRNGYTF	TGTGCCAGCAGCTTAGAGGGGAGGAATGGCTACACCTTC